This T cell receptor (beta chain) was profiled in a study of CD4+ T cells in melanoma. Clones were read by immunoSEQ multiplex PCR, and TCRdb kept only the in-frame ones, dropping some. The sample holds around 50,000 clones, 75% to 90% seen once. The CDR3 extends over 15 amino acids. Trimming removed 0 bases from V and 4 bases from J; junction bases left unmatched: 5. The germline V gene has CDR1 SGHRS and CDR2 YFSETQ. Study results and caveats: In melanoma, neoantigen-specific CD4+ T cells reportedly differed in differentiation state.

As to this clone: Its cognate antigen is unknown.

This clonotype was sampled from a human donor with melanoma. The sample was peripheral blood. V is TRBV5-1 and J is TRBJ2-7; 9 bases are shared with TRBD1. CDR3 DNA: TGCGCCAGCAGCTTGGATGGGACAGGGCTTTACGAGCAGTACTTC. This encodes CASSLDGTGLYEQYF.